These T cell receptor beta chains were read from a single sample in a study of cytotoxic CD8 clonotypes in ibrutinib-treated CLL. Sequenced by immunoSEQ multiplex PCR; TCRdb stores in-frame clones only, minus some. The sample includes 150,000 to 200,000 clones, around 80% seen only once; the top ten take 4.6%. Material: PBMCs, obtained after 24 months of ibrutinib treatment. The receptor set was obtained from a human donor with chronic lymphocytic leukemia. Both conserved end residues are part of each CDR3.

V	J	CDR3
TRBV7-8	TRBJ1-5	CASSPWGGAENQPQHF
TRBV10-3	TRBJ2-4	CAISPGLAGGEGNIQYF
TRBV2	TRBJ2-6	CASAMDRVGPTGANVLTF
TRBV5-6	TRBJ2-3	CASRLAGGPTDTQYF
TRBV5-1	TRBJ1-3	CASTSGTAVSGNTIYF
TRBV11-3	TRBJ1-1	CASSLDHWTGEAFF
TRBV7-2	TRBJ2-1	CASTRGQASAYNEQFF
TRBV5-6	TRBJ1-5	CASSSANGRNNQPQHF
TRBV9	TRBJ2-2	CASSETGTSPTGELFF
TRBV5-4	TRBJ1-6	CASSLGVYGQGFGNSPLHF
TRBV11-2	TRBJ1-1	CASSPTADTEAFF
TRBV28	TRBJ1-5	CASSLTEYSNQPQHF
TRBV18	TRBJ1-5	CASSNQQGFQPQHF
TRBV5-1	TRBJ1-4	CASTHSGTGNEKLFF
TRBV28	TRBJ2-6	CASSLGGSGANVLTF
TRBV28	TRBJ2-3	CASSFIGREPVTQYF
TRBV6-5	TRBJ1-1	CASSWDRETEAFF
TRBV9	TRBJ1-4	CASSVGTSTNEKLFF
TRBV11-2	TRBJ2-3	CASSKGQGGTDTQYF
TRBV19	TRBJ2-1	CASEEFYNSYNEQFF
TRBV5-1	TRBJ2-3	CASSLAWGQDTQYF
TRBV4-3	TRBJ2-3	CASSQDRDYGWGDTQYF
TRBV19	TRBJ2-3	CASSAPGTSTDTQYF
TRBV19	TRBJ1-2	CASSPDTYGYTF
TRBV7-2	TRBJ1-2	CASSLPSKASRTF
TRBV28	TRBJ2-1	CASSFLAGVVNEQFF
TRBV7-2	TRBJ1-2	CASSLGQGGLYGYTF
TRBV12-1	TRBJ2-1	CASSCYTIGTSGGASNEQFF
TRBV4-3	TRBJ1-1	CASSLPRTKTEAFF
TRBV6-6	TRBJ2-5	CASSYGQTERETQYF
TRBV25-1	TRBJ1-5	CASSDGASFEPQHF
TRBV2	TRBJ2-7	CASSSTSVHEQYF